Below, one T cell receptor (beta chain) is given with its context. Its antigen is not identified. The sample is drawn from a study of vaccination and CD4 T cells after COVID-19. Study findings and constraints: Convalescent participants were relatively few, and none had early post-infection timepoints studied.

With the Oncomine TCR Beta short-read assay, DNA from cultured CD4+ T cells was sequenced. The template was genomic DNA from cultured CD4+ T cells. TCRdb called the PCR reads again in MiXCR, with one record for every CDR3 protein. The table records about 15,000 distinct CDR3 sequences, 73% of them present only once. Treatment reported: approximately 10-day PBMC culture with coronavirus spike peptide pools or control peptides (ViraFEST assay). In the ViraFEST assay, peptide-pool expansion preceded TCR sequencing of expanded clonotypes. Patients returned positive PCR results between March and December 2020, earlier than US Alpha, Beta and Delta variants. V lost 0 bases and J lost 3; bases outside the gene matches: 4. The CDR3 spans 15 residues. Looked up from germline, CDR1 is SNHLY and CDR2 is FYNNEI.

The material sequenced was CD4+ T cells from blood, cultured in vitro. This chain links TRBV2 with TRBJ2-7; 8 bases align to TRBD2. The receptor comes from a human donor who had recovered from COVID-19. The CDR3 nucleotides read TGTGCCAGCAGTGAAGCGGAGCGGGGGAACTACGAGCAGTACTTC. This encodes CASSEAERGNYEQYF.